This TCR beta chain stems from a study of blood T cell repertoires in COVID-19. Some clones are missing from TCRdb's copy, which holds only in-frame ones; the method was immunoSEQ multiplex PCR. Of around 150,000 clones in the sample, more than 65% are singletons; the top ten hold more than 3.5%. This clone was observed a single time. This CDR3 is built from 12 residues. V lost 6 bases, J lost 6 bases, and 11 bases lay in between. Sample: peripheral blood. The V call is TRBV12-3 or TRBV12-4, the J call TRBJ1-1; perhaps TRBD1 as D (5 bases). This receptor was taken from a woman aged 60-75 years with acute or convalescent COVID-19. The CDR3 DNA follows: TGTGCCAGCAGCCCAGACAGCGCTGAAGCTTTCTTT. Its protein is CASSPDSAEAFF.